The 6 T cell receptor beta chains in this list originate from one sample, sequenced in a study of CD8 T cells in ankylosing spondylitis (dated by TCRdb to the late 2010s). Library construction relied on 5' RACE. Instrument on record: Illumina HiSeq 2500. Through fastp at Q25 and MiXCR, TCRdb rebuilt clones from the public reads, retaining in-frame beta chains. Merged by CDR3 protein, the rows form single entries marked with the most common genes and DNA. The sample contains roughly 250,000 distinct CDR3 sequences, around 7.8% of them found a single time. The ten largest account for about 6.5% of the sample. The specimen sequenced was blood, either unsorted or a sorted T cell fraction (not recorded which). These receptors were collected from a male donor with ankylosing spondylitis or in good health (not recorded which).

This clonotype was detected a few times. A much larger clone lies one base from this, so it may be a read error. This sequence joins TRBV5-6 and TRBJ1-1; no definite D call. Germline lookup yields CDR1 SGHDT and CDR2 YYEEEE. The CDR3 runs to 13 residues. The CDR3 sequence: CASSSTVNAEAFF. CDR3 bases: TGTGCCAGCAGCTCCACAGTGAACGCTGAAGCTTTCTTT.

The J gene is TRBJ2-7, the V gene TRBV4-2, with D unclear. The V gene lost 6 bases and the J gene lost 0 bases, with 21 bases spanning the gap. Germline CDR1 and CDR2: LGHNA and YNFKEQ. This CDR3 is built from 17 residues. The CDR3 DNA is TGTGCCAGCAGTGACGGACGGCTTAGTTCCAGCTCCTACGAGCAGTACTTC. Translation: CASSDGRLSSSSYEQYF.

The chain is built from TRBV7-2 and TRBJ1-5; D uncertain. CDR3 length equals 15 residues. V was clipped by 1 base and J by 4 bases, with 11 bases between them. The germline V gene has CDR1 SGHTA and CDR2 FQGNSA. The CDR3 region has the DNA TGTGCCAGCAGCTTAGGGGTGTCAGGAAATCAGCCCCAGCATTTT. It translates to CASSLGVSGNQPQHF.

This clonotype appeared many times. The chain links TRBV4-3 to TRBJ2-1; unclear D gene. Trimming took off 0 bases at V and 0 bases at J, with 15 bases between the two ends. This CDR3 contains 18 residues. In germline, CDR1 is LGHNA, CDR2 YSLEER. CDR3 coding DNA: TGCGCCAGCAGCCAAGAAACCGGTTGGGTGGACTCCTACAATGAGCAGTTCTTC. Translated: CASSQETGWVDSYNEQFF.

This clonotype showed up many times. A read error may produce the germline difference seen at one junction end. This chain uses TRBV20-1 with TRBJ2-1, with D perhaps matching TRBD2 (6 bases). CDR1 is DFQATT and CDR2 is SNEGSKA in the germline V gene (reference sequence). The CDR3 sequence is 16 residues long. The CDR3 protein is CSARDSSGVSYNEQFF. The CDR3 region has the DNA TGCAGTGCCAGAGACAGTTCGGGGGTGTCCTACAATGAGCAGTTCTTC.

The V call is TRBV29-1, the J call TRBJ1-2, with D possibly TRBD1 on 6 matching bases. Germline CDR1 and CDR2: SQVTM and ANQGSEA. The CDR3 loop spans 11 amino acids. Trimming shortened V by 1 base and J by 8 bases, and 8 bases separated the two germline ends. For the CDR3, the DNA is TGCAGCGTTGAAGTAAGGGGGGGCTACACCTTC. Translation: CSVEVRGGYTF.